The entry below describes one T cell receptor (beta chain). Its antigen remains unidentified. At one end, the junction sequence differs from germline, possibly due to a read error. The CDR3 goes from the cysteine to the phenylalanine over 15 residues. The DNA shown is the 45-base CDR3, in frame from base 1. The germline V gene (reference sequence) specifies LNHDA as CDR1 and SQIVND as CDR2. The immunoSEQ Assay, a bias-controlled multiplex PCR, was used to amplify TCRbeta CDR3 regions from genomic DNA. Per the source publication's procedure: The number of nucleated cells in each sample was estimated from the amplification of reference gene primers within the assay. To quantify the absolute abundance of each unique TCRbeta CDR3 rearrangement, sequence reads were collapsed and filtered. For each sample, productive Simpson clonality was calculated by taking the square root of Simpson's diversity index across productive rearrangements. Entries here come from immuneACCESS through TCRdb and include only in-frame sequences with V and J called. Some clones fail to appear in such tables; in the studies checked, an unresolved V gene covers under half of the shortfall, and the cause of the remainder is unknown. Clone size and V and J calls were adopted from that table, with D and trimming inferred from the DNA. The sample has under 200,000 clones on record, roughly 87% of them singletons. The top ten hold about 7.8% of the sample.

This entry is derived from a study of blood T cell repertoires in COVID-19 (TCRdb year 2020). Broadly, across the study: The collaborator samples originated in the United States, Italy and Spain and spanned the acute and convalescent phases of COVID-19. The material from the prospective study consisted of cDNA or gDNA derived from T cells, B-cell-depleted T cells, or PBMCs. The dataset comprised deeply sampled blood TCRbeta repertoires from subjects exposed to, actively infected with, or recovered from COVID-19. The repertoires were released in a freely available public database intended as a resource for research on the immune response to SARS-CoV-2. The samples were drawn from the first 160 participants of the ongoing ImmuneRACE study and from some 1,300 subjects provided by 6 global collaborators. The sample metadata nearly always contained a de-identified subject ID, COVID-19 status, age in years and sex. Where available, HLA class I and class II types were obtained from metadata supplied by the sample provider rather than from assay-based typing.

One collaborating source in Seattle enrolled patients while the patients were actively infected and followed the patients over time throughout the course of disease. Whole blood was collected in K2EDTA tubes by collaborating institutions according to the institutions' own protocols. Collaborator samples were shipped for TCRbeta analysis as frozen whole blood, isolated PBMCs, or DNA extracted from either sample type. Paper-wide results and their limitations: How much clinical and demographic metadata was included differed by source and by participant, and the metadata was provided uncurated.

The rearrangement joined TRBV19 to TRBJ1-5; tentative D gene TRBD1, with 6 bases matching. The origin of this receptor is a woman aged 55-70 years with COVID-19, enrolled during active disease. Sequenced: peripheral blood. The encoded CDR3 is CASSTITGSSQPQHF. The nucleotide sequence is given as TGTGCCAGTAGTACTATTACAGGGAGCAGTCAGCCCCAGCATTTT.